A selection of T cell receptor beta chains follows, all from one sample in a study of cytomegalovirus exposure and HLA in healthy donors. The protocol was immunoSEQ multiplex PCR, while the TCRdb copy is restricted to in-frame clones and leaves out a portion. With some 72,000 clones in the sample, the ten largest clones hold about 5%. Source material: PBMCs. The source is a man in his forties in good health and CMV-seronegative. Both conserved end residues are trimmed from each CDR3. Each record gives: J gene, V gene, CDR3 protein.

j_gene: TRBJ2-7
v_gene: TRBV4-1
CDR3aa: ASSQARGIGAYEQY

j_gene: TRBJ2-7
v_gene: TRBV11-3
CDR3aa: ASSFGGLGEQY

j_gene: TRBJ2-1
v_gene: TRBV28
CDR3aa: ASRKSGALHNEQF

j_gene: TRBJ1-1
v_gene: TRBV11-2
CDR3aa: ASSGQTSVTEAF

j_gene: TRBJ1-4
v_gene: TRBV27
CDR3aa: ASLGVEEKLF

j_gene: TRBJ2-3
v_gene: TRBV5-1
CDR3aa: ASRPTGTGRTDTQY

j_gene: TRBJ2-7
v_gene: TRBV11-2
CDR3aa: ASSFYGQALNEQY

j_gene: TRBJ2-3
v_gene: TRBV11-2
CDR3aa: ASSLVGGQGDTDTQY

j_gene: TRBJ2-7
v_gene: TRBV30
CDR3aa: AWSVGQASSYEQY

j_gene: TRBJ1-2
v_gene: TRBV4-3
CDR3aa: ASSQDGASSYGYT

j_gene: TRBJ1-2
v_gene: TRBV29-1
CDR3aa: SARAADRVVGGYT

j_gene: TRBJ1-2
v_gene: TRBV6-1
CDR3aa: ASTKGWVPEGYT

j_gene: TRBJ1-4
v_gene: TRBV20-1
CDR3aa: SARDREKLF

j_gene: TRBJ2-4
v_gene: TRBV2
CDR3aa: ATTQVAKNIQY

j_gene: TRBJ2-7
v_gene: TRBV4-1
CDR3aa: ASSQGLVEYEQY

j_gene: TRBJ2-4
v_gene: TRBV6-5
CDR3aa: ASSSPGLAKNIQY

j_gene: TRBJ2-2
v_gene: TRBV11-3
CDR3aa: ASSPDRASSGELF

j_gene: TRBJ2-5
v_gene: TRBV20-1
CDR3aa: SATDQETQY